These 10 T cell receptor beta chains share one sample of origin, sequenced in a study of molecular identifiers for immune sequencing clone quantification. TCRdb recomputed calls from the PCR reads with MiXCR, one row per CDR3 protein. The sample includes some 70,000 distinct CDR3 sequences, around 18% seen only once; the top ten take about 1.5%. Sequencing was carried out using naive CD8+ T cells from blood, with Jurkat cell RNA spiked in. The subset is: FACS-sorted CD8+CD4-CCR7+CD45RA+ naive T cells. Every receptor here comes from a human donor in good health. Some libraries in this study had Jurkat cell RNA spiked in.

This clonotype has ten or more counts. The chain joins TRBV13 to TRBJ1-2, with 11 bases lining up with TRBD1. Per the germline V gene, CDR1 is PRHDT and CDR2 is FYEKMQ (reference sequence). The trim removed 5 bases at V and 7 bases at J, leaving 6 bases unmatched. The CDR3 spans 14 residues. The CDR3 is CASSPDRGLFGYTF. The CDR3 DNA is TGTGCCAGCAGCCCGGACAGGGGGCTCTTTGGCTACACCTTC.

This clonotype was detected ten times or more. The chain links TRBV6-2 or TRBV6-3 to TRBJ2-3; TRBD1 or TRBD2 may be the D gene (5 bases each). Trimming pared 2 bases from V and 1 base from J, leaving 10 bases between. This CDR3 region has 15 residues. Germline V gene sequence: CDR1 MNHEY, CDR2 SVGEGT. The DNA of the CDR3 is TGTGCCAGCAGTTACGGGACGGTGCGCACAGATACGCAGTATTTT. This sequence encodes CASSYGTVRTDTQYF.

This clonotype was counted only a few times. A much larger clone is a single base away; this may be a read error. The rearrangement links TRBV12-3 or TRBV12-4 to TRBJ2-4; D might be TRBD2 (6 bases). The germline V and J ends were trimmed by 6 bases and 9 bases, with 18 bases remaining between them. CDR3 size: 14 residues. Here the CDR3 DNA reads TGTGCCAGCAGCCTTGGGACTGCGGTGAGCATTCAGTACTTC. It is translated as CASSLGTAVSIQYF.

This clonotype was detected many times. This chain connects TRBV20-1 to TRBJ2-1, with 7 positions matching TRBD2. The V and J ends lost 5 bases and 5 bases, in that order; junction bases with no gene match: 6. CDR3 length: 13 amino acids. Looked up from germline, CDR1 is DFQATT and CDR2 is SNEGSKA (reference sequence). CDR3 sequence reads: CSAAGDGNNEQFF. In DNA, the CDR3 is TGCAGTGCTGCGGGGGATGGGAACAATGAGCAGTTCTTC.

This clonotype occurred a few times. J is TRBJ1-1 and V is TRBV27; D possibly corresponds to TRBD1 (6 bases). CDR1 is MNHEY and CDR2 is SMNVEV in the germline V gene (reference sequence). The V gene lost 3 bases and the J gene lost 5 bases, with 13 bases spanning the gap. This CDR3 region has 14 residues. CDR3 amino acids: CASSLGGAWTEAFF. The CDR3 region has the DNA TGTGCCAGCAGTTTGGGGGGGGCCTGGACTGAAGCTTTCTTT.

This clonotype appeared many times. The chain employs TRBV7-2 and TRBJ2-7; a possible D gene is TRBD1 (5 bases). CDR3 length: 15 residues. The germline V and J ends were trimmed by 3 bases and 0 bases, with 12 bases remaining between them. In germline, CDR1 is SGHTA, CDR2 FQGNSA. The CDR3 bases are TGTGCCAGCAGCTTTTTCGACAGTAGCTCCTACGAGCAGTACTTC. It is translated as CASSFFDSSSYEQYF.

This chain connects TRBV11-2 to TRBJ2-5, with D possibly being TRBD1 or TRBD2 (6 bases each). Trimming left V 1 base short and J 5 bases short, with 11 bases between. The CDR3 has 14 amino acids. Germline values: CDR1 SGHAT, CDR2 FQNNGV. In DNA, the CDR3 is TGTGCCAGCAGCTTAGTGGGGGGCAGGGAGACCCAGTACTTC. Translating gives CASSLVGGRETQYF.

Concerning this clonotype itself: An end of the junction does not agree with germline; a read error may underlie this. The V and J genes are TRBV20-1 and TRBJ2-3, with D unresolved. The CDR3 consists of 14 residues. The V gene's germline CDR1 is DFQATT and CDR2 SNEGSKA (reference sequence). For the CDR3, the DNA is TGCGGTGCTCGAGAGCTAGTCAATACAGATACGCAGTATTTT. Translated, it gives CGARELVNTDTQYF.

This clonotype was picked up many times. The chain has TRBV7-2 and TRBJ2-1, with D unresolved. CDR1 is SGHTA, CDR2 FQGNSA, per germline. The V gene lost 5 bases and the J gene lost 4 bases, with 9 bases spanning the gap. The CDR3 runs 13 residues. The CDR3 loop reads CASSPDLYNEQFF. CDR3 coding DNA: TGTGCCAGCAGCCCAGACTTGTACAATGAGCAGTTCTTC.

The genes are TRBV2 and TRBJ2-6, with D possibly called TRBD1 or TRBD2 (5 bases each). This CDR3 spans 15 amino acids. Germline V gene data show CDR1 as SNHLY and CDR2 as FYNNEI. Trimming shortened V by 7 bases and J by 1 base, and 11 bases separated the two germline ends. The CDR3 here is CASNVRGSGANVLTF. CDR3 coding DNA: TGTGCCAGCAACGTGAGGGGTTCTGGGGCCAACGTCCTGACTTTC.